The 30 T cell receptor beta chains below all came from one sample that was sequenced in a study of T cell responses to AZD1222 COVID-19 vaccine. This table comes from immunoSEQ multiplex PCR, and its TCRdb copy is limited to in-frame clones, with some not included. The profile shows about 100,000 clones, 88% of them singletons. Sequencing used peripheral blood, obtained on day 0 of AZD1222 vaccination. These receptor sequences come from an adult in good health.

This clone was detected only once. The chain recombines TRBV6-6 with TRBJ1-2, with 12 bases that match TRBD1. Losses at the gene ends were 5 bases for V and 7 bases for J; bases not matched to a gene: 8. The CDR3 loop spans 15 amino acids. Germline loops: CDR1 MNHNY, CDR2 SVGAGI (reference sequence). CDR3 residues: CASSPPGQGAPGYTF. In DNA, the CDR3 is TGTGCCAGCAGTCCTCCGGGACAGGGGGCGCCTGGCTACACCTTC.

This clone was seen only a few times. The chain is built from TRBV27 and TRBJ2-7; TRBD2 aligns across 10 bases. The germline V gene encodes CDR1 MNHEY and CDR2 SMNVEV (reference sequence). V was clipped by 6 bases and J by 6 bases; unmatched bases: 8. The CDR3 contains 14 residues. The CDR3 sequence is CASRLAGEIGEQYF. CDR3 DNA sequence: TGTGCCAGCAGGCTAGCGGGAGAGATAGGCGAGCAGTACTTC.

V gene TRBV28 combines with J gene TRBJ2-1; TRBD2 matches at 8 bases. V trimming: 6 bases; J trimming: 7 bases; junction bases outside the gene matches: 8. In germline, CDR1 is MDHEN, CDR2 SYDVKM. The CDR3 sequence is 14 residues long. In DNA form, the CDR3 reads TGTGCCAGCAGATCGAGCGGGAGTTGGAATGAGCAGTTCTTC. It specifies CASRSSGSWNEQFF.

The V gene is TRBV6-5, the J gene TRBJ1-4; 8 bases agree with TRBD1. The V gene end was trimmed by 6 bases and the J gene end by 8 bases; junction bases not matched to a gene: 8. The CDR3 runs 14 residues. Looked up from germline, CDR1 is MNHEY and CDR2 is SVGAGI. The CDR3 nucleotides are TGTGCCAGCAGGGACAGGGTTCAGGGAGAAAAACTGTTTTTT. This gives the protein CASRDRVQGEKLFF.

V gene TRBV30 combines with J gene TRBJ1-6; TRBD1 might be the D (5 bases). The germline V gene encodes CDR1 GTSNPN and CDR2 SVGIG (reference sequence). The CDR3 sequence is 15 residues long. Trimming cost V 3 bases and J 0 bases, with 9 bases left between them. CDR3 protein: CAWRWGSSYNSPLHF. CDR3 sequence (DNA): TGTGCCTGGAGGTGGGGGAGCTCCTATAATTCACCCCTCCACTTT.

V usage is TRBV9 and J usage is TRBJ1-5; a weak D match, TRBD1 (5 bases). Deletions cut 4 bases from V and 2 bases from J, with 10 bases between. The CDR3 loop spans 14 amino acids. Germline V gene sequence: CDR1 SGDLS, CDR2 YYNGEE. The CDR3, as DNA: TGTGCCAGCAGCCGCGGGGGAGGCAATCAGCCCCAGCATTTT. As protein: CASSRGGGNQPQHF.

The chain combines TRBV19 with TRBJ1-5; TRBD1 matches 7 bases. CDR3 length: 18 residues. CDR1 is LNHDA, CDR2 SQIVND, per germline (reference sequence). The J segment lost 2 bases and the V segment lost 1 base, leaving 11 bases of the junction unmatched. In DNA, the CDR3 is TGTGCCAGTAGTATAGTGGGAGTAGGGGGCTATGGCAATCAGCCCCAGCATTTT. It translates to CASSIVGVGGYGNQPQHF. The whole variable domain, filled in from reference TRBV19 and TRBJ1-5, reads DGGITQSPKYLFRKEGQNVTLSCEQNLNHDAMYWYRQDPGQGLRLIYYSQIVNDFQKGDIAEGYSVSREKKESFPLTVTSAQKNPTAFYLCASSIVGVGGYGNQPQHFGDGTRLSIL.

The chain joins TRBV5-8 to TRBJ1-6, with D perhaps matching TRBD1 (6 bases). The CDR3 is 14 residues long. Deletions cut 4 bases from V and 9 bases from J, with 14 bases between. CDR1 SGHTS and CDR2 YDEGEE come from the germline V gene. CDR3 nucleotide sequence: TGTGCCAGCAGCCCCCGGGACATAGGTTCACCCCTCCACTTT. Its translation: CASSPRDIGSPLHF.

The J gene is TRBJ1-2, the V gene TRBV7-2; D unclear. The V end was cut by 1 base, the J end by 8 bases, with 8 bases between. This CDR3 comprises 12 residues. Germline V CDR1 and CDR2: SGHTA, FQGNSA. The CDR3 region has the DNA TGTGCCAGCAGCTTAGTTAGCTTAGGCTACACCTTC. Translation gives CASSLVSLGYTF.

This rearrangement joins TRBV27 to TRBJ1-1; D is ambiguous. This CDR3 is built from 15 residues. Germline V gene data show CDR1 as MNHEY and CDR2 as SMNVEV (reference sequence). Deletions cut 0 bases from V and 1 base from J, with 9 bases between. CDR3 nucleotide sequence: TGTGCCAGCAGTTTATCGCCCGGGCCGAACACTGAAGCTTTCTTT. It encodes CASSLSPGPNTEAFF.

CDR3 coding DNA: TGCGCCAGCAGCTTGGAAGGGACGGCCCGTGGCTACACCTTC. It is translated as CASSLEGTARGYTF. The rearrangement joins TRBV5-1 to TRBJ1-2; possibly TRBD1 for D (5 bases). This CDR3 has 14 amino acids. V was clipped by 0 bases and J by 7 bases, with 13 bases between them. The germline V gene encodes CDR1 SGHRS and CDR2 YFSETQ. The complete variable domain, with remaining parts taken from reference TRBV5-1 and TRBJ1-2, reads KAGVTQTPRYLIKTRGQQVTLSCSPISGHRSVSWYQQTPGQGLQFLFEYFSETQRNKGNFPGRFSGRQFSNSRSEMNVSTLELGDSALYLCASSLEGTARGYTFGSGTRLTVV.

The chain has TRBV6-4 and TRBJ1-2, with unresolved D. Germline-derived CDR1 and CDR2 are MRHNA and SNTAGT. The V end lost 2 bases, the J end lost 5 bases, and 18 bases lay between the germline ends. This CDR3 is built from 16 residues. CDR3 region: CASSDRGTNDLYGYTF. The CDR3 bases are TGTGCCAGCAGTGACCGCGGAACCAACGACCTGTATGGCTACACCTTC.

This chain links TRBV19 with TRBJ2-1, with D perhaps given as TRBD1 or TRBD2 (5 bases each). The CDR3 length is 13 residues. Trimming removed 8 bases at V and 3 bases at J, with 11 bases between. Germline V CDR1 and CDR2: LNHDA, SQIVND (reference sequence). The CDR3 loop reads CASGTNNYNEQFF. The CDR3 DNA sequence: TGTGCCAGTGGGACGAACAACTACAATGAGCAGTTCTTC.

The CDR3 nucleotides read TGCGCCAGCAGCTCTGACAGGGGAGAGACCCAGTACTTC. Residues: CASSSDRGETQYF. The J gene is TRBJ2-5, the V gene TRBV5-1; 8 bases map to TRBD1. V trimming: 3 bases; J trimming: 4 bases; junction bases outside the gene matches: 2. Germline V gene data show CDR1 as SGHRS and CDR2 as YFSETQ. CDR3 length: 13 residues.

CDR3 sequence (DNA): TGTGCCAGCAGTCCGGGACAGAAAAACATTCAGTACTTC. This encodes CASSPGQKNIQYF. This chain links TRBV2 with TRBJ2-4, with TRBD1 matching 7 bases. This CDR3 has 13 residues. The germline V gene encodes CDR1 SNHLY and CDR2 FYNNEI. Germline trimming cut 5 bases from V and 4 bases from J; bases unmatched to any gene: 2.

The chain has TRBV5-8 and TRBJ2-7; D is possibly TRBD2 (6 bases). Germline values: CDR1 SGHTS, CDR2 YDEGEE. The CDR3 is 15 amino acids. Trimming took 3 bases from V and 5 from J, leaving 18 bases between them. The CDR3 nucleotides are TGTGCCAGCAGCTACCCGAGGAGGGAATTCGACGAGCAGTACTTC. This codes for CASSYPRREFDEQYF.

The chain joins TRBV28 to TRBJ1-2; D is unclear. Trimming took 8 bases from V and 8 from J, leaving 21 bases between them. The CDR3 consists of 14 residues. CDR1 and CDR2 from the germline V gene are MDHEN and SYDVKM. DNA for the CDR3: TGTGCCAGCGGACGTGGCTGGTTAGGCTACGGCTACACCTTC. It codes for CASGRGWLGYGYTF.

This sequence joins TRBV9 and TRBJ2-7; tentative D call: TRBD1 (5 bases). V shed 3 bases and J shed 2 bases, with 12 bases lying between them. Germline CDR1 SGDLS, CDR2 YYNGEE. This CDR3 has 14 amino acids. The CDR3 loop is CASSATQGAYEQYF. The DNA for the CDR3 is TGTGCCAGCAGCGCGACTCAGGGTGCCTACGAGCAGTACTTC.

This clone counts as medium-sized. The chain couples TRBV25-1 to TRBJ1-5; 7 nucleotides match TRBD1. CDR1 MGHDK and CDR2 SYGVNS come from the germline V gene. This CDR3 spans 14 amino acids. J was trimmed by 7 bases and V by 5 bases; bases with no gene match: 8. Here the CDR3 DNA reads TGTGCCAGCAGTTCTGACAGGGCCCACCAGCCCCAGCATTTT. Amino acids: CASSSDRAHQPQHF.

The rearrangement joins TRBV5-1 to TRBJ2-3; possible D gene TRBD2, 6 bases. The CDR3 consists of 16 residues. V lost 1 base and J lost 2, with 14 bases in between. CDR1 is SGHRS, CDR2 YFSETQ, per germline. The CDR3 bases are TGCGCCAGCAGCTTGATTCCGCGGGACCTCACAGATACGCAGTATTTT. This gives the protein CASSLIPRDLTDTQYF.

The chain joins TRBV5-4 to TRBJ1-6, with 8 bases that match TRBD1. Germline CDR1 reads SGHNT; CDR2 reads YYREEE (reference sequence). The CDR3 extends over 16 amino acids. Germline trimming cut 2 bases from V and 5 bases from J; bases unmatched to any gene: 6. CDR3 sequence: CASSLGQGLNNSPLHF. The CDR3 DNA reads TGTGCCAGCAGCTTAGGACAGGGCCTGAATAATTCACCCCTCCACTTT.

The rearrangement joins TRBV27 to TRBJ1-5; D is ambiguous. The CDR3 contains 11 residues. Germline V gene lookup returns CDR1 MNHEY and CDR2 SMNVEV (reference sequence). Trimming took 5 bases from V and 11 from J, leaving 10 bases between them. The CDR3 spells CASSTPGSQHF. The CDR3 DNA follows: TGTGCCAGCAGTACCCCCGGGTCCCAGCATTTT.

The gene calls are TRBV19 and TRBJ1-2, with D perhaps matching TRBD1 (5 bases). The CDR3 runs 14 residues. Trimming removed 7 bases at V and 0 bases at J, with 12 bases between. The germline V gene has CDR1 LNHDA and CDR2 SQIVND (reference sequence). Written as DNA, the CDR3 is TGTGCCAGTACCCCCAGGGAGCCTAACTATGGCTACACCTTC. Encoded protein: CASTPREPNYGYTF.

The genes are TRBV28 and TRBJ1-1; weak D call: TRBD1 (5 bases). V lost 6 bases to trimming and J lost 2 bases, with 22 bases between them. Germline CDR1 reads MDHEN; CDR2 reads SYDVKM. The length of the CDR3 is 17 residues. CDR3 nucleotide sequence: TGTGCCAGCAGCCTCCCCCGCAGGGCTCGCTCTAACACTGAAGCTTTCTTT. Translation gives CASSLPRRARSNTEAFF.

This clone appeared a few times. The rearrangement links TRBV4-1 to TRBJ2-7; D unclear. V lost 0 bases, J lost 4 bases, and 13 bases lay in between. This CDR3 spans 15 amino acids. Germline CDR1 MGHRA, CDR2 YSYEKL. CDR3 sequence: CASSQDRTAAYEQYF. The CDR3 DNA reads TGCGCCAGCAGCCAAGACCGAACGGCAGCATACGAGCAGTACTTC.

The V gene is TRBV6-2 or TRBV6-3, the J gene TRBJ2-6; D gene ambiguous. The V and J ends lost 6 bases and 3 bases respectively, with 12 bases between them. The CDR3 is 15 residues long. The germline V gene encodes CDR1 MNHEY and CDR2 SVGEGT. CDR3 in amino acids: CASSPGGDGANVLTF. CDR3 coding DNA: TGTGCCAGCAGCCCCGGTGGAGATGGGGCCAACGTCCTGACTTTC.

This chain links TRBV1 with TRBJ2-7. TRBV1 has pseudogene status. CDR3 length: 14 residues. The CDR3 sequence is CTSSQLDESYEQYF. The CDR3 bases are TGCACCAGCAGCCAACTGGACGAGTCCTACGAGCAGTACTTC.

The gene calls are TRBV11-3 and TRBJ1-2; 7 bases line up with TRBD1. Per the germline V gene, CDR1 is SGHNT and CDR2 is YENEEA. The J segment lost 6 bases and the V segment lost 0 bases, leaving 10 bases of the junction unmatched. The CDR3 contains 16 residues. CDR3 coding DNA: TGTGCCAGCAGCTTAGATCCATATCCAGGGGGGAATGGCTACACCTTC. Translation gives CASSLDPYPGGNGYTF.

The CDR3 spells CASSIGQGADEQYF. DNA of the CDR3: TGTGCCAGTAGTATAGGGCAGGGGGCGGACGAGCAGTACTTC. The chain has TRBV19 and TRBJ2-7; 8 positions agree with TRBD1. Germline assignment: CDR1 LNHDA and CDR2 SQIVND (reference sequence). The CDR3 runs to 14 residues. Losses at the gene ends were 1 base for V and 5 bases for J; bases not matched to a gene: 4.

This chain joins TRBV25-1 and TRBJ2-7, with D perhaps TRBD2 (5 bases). The CDR3 totals 17 residues. Trimming removed 4 bases from V and 4 bases from J, with 23 bases in between. Germline values: CDR1 MGHDK, CDR2 SYGVNS. The CDR3 DNA reads TGTGCCAGCAGTGGGGTTAATAGGGCCTTCGGGGTTTACGAGCAGTACTTC. Residues: CASSGVNRAFGVYEQYF.